Included here is one T cell receptor beta chain sequence, with context. These data are taken from a study of cytomegalovirus exposure and HLA in healthy donors. PCR employed 60 Vbeta and 13 Jbeta primers. Repertoires were generated with immunoSEQ multiplex PCR, while TCRdb's copy carries only in-frame clones and drops some. This table lists over 110,000 clones. Trimming cost V 0 bases and J 0 bases; bases outside gene matches: 3. This CDR3 region has 16 residues. Germline V gene lookup returns CDR1 MNHEY and CDR2 SMNVEV (reference sequence). The origin of this receptor is a male donor in good health and CMV-seronegative. This chain uses TRBV27 with TRBJ2-3; 7 positions match TRBD2. Specimen: PBMCs. Written as DNA, the CDR3 is TGTGCCAGCAGTTTATCTCCGGGGGGAAGCACAGATACGCAGTATTTT. It yields the protein CASSLSPGGSTDTQYF.